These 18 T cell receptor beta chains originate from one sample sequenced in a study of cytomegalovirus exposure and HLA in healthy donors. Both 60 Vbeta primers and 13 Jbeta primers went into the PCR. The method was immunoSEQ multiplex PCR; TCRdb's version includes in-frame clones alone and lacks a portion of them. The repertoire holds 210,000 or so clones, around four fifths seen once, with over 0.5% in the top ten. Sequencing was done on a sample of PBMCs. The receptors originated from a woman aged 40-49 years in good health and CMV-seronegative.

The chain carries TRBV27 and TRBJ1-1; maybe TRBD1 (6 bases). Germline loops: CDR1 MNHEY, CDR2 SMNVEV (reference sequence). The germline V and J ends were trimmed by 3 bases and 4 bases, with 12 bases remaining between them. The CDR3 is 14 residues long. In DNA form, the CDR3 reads TGTGCCAGCAGTTTTGGGGGCAGGAGCACTGAAGCTTTCTTT. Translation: CASSFGGRSTEAFF.

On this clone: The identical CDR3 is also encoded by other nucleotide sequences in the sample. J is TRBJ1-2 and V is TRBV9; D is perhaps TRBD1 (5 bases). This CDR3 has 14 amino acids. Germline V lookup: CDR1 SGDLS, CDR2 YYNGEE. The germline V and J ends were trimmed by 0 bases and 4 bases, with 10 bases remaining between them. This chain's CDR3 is CASSVADSRYGYTF. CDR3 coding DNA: TGTGCCAGCAGCGTAGCAGACAGCCGCTATGGCTACACCTTC.

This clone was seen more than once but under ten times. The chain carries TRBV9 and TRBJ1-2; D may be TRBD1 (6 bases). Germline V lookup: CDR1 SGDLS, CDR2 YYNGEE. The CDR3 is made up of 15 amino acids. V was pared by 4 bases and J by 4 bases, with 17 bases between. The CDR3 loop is CASSPPDRPFYGYTF. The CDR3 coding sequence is TGTGCCAGCAGCCCCCCGGACAGACCCTTCTATGGCTACACCTTC.

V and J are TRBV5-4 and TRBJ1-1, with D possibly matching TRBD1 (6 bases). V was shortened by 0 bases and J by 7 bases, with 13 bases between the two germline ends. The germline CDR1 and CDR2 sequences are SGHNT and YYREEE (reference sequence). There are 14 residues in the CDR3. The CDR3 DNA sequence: TGTGCCAGCAGCTTGGCCAAGGGGGTAGGTGAAGCTTTCTTT. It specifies CASSLAKGVGEAFF.

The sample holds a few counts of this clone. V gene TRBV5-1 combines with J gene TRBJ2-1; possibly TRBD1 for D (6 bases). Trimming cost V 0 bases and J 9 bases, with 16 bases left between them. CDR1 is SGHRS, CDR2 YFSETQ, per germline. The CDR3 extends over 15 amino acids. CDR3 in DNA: TGCGCCAGCAGCTTGGTTTTAGGGGGAACAGGTGAGCAGTTCTTC. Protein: CASSLVLGGTGEQFF.

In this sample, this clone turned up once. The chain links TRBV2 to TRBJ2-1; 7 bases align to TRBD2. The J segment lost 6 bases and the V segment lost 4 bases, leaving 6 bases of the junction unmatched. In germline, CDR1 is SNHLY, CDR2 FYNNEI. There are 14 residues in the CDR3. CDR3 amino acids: CASSVELASNEQFF. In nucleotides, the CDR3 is TGTGCCAGCAGTGTAGAACTAGCGAGCAATGAGCAGTTCTTC. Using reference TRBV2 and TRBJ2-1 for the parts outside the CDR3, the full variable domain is EPEVTQTPSHQVTQMGQEVILRCVPISNHLYFYWYRQILGQKVEFLVSFYNNEISEKSEIFDDQFSVERPDGSNFTLKIRSTKLEDSAMYFCASSVELASNEQFFGPGTRLTVL.

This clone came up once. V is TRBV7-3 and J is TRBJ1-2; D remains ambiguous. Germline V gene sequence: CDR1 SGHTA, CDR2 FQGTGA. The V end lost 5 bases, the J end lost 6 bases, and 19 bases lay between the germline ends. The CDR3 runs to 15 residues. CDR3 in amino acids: CASSPTRGSHDGYTF. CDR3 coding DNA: TGTGCCAGCAGCCCAACGCGGGGTAGTCACGATGGCTACACCTTC.

CDR3 protein: CSVNRDYEQYF. CDR3 coding DNA: TGCAGCGTCAACAGGGATTACGAGCAGTACTTC. This chain uses TRBV29-1 with TRBJ2-5, with D maybe TRBD1 (6 bases). The J call is in doubt because the DNA end fits TRBJ2-7 better. The CDR3 loop spans 11 amino acids. Germline V gene data show CDR1 as SQVTM and CDR2 as ANQGSEA.

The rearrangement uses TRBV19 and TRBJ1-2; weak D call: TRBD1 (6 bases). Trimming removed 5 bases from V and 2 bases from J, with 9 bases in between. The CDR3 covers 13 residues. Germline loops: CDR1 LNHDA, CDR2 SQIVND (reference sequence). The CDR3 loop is CASSGDTNYGYTF. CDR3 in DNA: TGTGCCAGTAGTGGGGACACCAACTATGGCTACACCTTC.

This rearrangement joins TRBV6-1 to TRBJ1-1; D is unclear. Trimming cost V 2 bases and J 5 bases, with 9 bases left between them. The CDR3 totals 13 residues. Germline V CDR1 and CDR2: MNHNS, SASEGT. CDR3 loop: CASSESGRTEAFF. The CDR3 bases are TGTGCCAGCAGTGAAAGTGGGAGGACTGAAGCTTTCTTT.

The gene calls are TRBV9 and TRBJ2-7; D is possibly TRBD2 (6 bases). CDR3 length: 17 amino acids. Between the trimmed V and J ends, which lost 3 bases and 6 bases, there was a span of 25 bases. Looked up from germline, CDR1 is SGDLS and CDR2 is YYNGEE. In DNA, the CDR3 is TGTGCCAGCAGCGAGGGAGGAACCGGGACTGGGATACGCGAGCAGTACTTC. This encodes CASSEGGTGTGIREQYF.

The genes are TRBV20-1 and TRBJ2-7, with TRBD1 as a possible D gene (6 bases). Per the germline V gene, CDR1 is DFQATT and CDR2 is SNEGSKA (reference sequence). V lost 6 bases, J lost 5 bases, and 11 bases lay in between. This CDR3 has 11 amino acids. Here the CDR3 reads CSAIRTDEQYF. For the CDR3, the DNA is TGCAGTGCAATTCGGACAGACGAGCAGTACTTC.

The DNA for the CDR3 is TGTGCCCCGCTCGGGGGGTGCTATGGCTACACCTTC. Translated, it gives CAPLGGCYGYTF. The chain is built from TRBV10-3 and TRBJ1-2; TRBD1 might be the D (5 bases). V was shortened by 11 bases and J by 4 bases, with 14 bases between the two germline ends. This CDR3 is 12 amino acids long. Per the germline V gene, CDR1 is ENHRY and CDR2 is SYGVKD.

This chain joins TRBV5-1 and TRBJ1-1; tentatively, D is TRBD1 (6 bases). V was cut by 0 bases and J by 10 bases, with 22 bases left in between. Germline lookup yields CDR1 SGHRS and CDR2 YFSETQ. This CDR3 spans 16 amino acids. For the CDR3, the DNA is TGCGCCAGCAGCTTGGGCCCGGGGGGGCGCATGATGTCAGCTTTCTTT. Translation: CASSLGPGGRMMSAFF. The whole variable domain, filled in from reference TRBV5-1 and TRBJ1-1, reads KAGVTQTPRYLIKTRGQQVTLSCSPISGHRSVSWYQQTPGQGLQFLFEYFSETQRNKGNFPGRFSGRQFSNSRSEMNVSTLELGDSALYLCASSLGPGGRMMSAFFGQGTRLTVV.

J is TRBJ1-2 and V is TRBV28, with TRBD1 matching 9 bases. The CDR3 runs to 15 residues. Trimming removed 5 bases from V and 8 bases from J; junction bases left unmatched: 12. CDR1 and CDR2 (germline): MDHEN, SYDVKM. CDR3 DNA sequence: TGTGCCAGCAGTCTCCCCGGGACAGGGTCCCCAGGCTACACCTTC. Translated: CASSLPGTGSPGYTF.

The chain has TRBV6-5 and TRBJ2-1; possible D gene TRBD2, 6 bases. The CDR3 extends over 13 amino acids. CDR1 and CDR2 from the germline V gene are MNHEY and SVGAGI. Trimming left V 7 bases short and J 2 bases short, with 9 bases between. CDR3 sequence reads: CASTAGPYNEQFF. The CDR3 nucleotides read TGTGCCAGCACAGCGGGCCCCTACAATGAGCAGTTCTTC.

The CDR3 loop is CASSDRGGLARNEQFF. The CDR3 nucleotides read TGTGCCAGTAGTGACCGCGGGGGTCTGGCTCGCAATGAGCAGTTCTTC. This chain links TRBV19 with TRBJ2-1, with 7 bases aligning to TRBD2. The CDR3 runs to 16 residues. Per germline, CDR1 LNHDA and CDR2 SQIVND (reference sequence). Trimming took 5 bases from V and 6 from J; bases not matched to a gene: 13.

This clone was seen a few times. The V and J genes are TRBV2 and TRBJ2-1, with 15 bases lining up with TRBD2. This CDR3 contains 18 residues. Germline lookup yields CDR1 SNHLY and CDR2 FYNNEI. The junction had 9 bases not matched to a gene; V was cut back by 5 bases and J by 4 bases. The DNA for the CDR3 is TGTGCCAGCAGTTTACCCGGGACTAGCGGGGGGACTTACAATGAGCAGTTCTTC. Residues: CASSLPGTSGGTYNEQFF.